The 14 T cell receptor beta chains below come from one sample, sequenced in a study of beta chain features in type 1 diabetes. Study conclusions and caveats: In all four CD4+ subsets, TCRB CDR3 length was significantly, moderately reduced in type 1 diabetes.

Expressed TCRB transcripts were sequenced, since all the RNA that had been isolated was reverse transcribed. Profiled with immunoSEQ multiplex PCR; TCRdb holds only in-frame clones, not every one. The repertoire holds around 300,000 clones, about 15% seen once, with 0.015% to 0.017% in the top ten. No antigen has been assigned to these receptors. Sequences were obtained from naive CD4+ T cells from blood. The receptors shown here come from a man aged 18 to 30 with type 1 diabetes.

A few counts support this clone. This chain joins TRBV5-1 and TRBJ1-1, with a weak D call TRBD1 (6 bases). Trimming removed 1 base from V and 2 bases from J, with 9 bases in between. CDR3 length: 14 amino acids. Germline V lookup: CDR1 SGHRS, CDR2 YFSETQ. The CDR3 sequence is CASSLPTGNTEAFF. CDR3 nucleotides: TGCGCCAGCAGCTTGCCGACAGGTAACACTGAAGCTTTCTTT.

This clone was counted only a few times. The chain recombines TRBV27 with TRBJ2-7; TRBD2 matches 10 bases. Germline CDR1 MNHEY, CDR2 SMNVEV (reference sequence). This CDR3 has 17 amino acids. V dropped 2 bases and J dropped 3; count of bases not matched to a gene: 10. The CDR3 loop reads CASSLRDSGGTFYEQYF. CDR3 bases: TGTGCCAGCAGTTTAAGGGATAGCGGGGGGACTTTCTACGAGCAGTACTTC.

This clone was detected a few times. V usage is TRBV7-7 and J usage is TRBJ2-1, with 12 bases identical to TRBD1. Germline V CDR1 and CDR2: SSHAT, FNYEAQ (reference sequence). The CDR3 has 15 amino acids. The trim removed 5 bases at V and 7 bases at J, leaving 6 bases unmatched. The CDR3 bases are TGTGCCAGCAGCAGGGACAGGGGGCTTGGTAATGAGCAGTTCTTC. Amino acids: CASSRDRGLGNEQFF.

The gene calls are TRBV4-1 and TRBJ2-4; 10 bases are a match to TRBD2. The CDR3 is made up of 17 amino acids. Trimming removed 5 bases from V and 0 bases from J; junction bases left unmatched: 7. Germline CDR1 reads MGHRA; CDR2 reads YSYEKL. CDR3 loop: CASSSPVAGGAKNIQYF. Written as DNA, the CDR3 is TGCGCCAGCAGCTCCCCCGTAGCGGGAGGAGCCAAAAACATTCAGTACTTC.

The chain combines TRBV7-2 with TRBJ2-4; D is perhaps TRBD2 (6 bases). V was shortened by 0 bases and J by 5 bases, with 11 bases between the two germline ends. The CDR3 sequence is 15 residues long. CDR1 and CDR2 from the germline V gene are SGHTA and FQGNSA. The CDR3 DNA sequence: TGTGCCAGCAGCTTAGCGGCGGGAAGTCAAAACATTCAGTACTTC. Amino acid sequence: CASSLAAGSQNIQYF.

This chain joins TRBV7-8 and TRBJ2-1; 8 bases align to TRBD2. CDR3 length: 13 residues. From germline, CDR1 is SGHVS and CDR2 FQNEAQ. The ends lost 3 bases at V and 8 bases at J; junction bases unmatched: 3. CDR3 coding DNA: TGTGCCAGCAGCTTTAGCGGGAAGGATGAGCAGTTCTTC. It yields the protein CASSFSGKDEQFF.

This clone was seen only a few times. The chain recombines TRBV21-1 with TRBJ2-2; TRBD1 is taken as the D call from the table, unchecked against the DNA. TRBV21-1 is labeled a pseudogene. CDR3 length equals 15 residues. This CDR3 is CASTRQGLNTGELFF. The CDR3 nucleotides are TGTGCCAGCACCAGACAGGGATTGAACACCGGGGAGCTGTTTTTT.

The rearrangement uses TRBV7-9 and TRBJ2-3, with 7 bases identical to TRBD2. CDR1 SEHNR and CDR2 FQNEAQ come from the germline V gene (reference sequence). Losses at the gene ends were 4 bases for V and 3 bases for J; bases not matched to a gene: 10. The CDR3 runs 16 residues. The CDR3 is CASSSRVGGMTDTQYF. Here the CDR3 DNA reads TGTGCCAGCAGCTCTAGGGTCGGGGGGATGACAGATACGCAGTATTTT.

The chain links TRBV19 to TRBJ1-2; D call uncertain. The CDR3 loop spans 12 amino acids. V dropped 7 bases and J dropped 4 bases, with 10 bases sitting between them. The germline V gene encodes CDR1 LNHDA and CDR2 SQIVND (reference sequence). The CDR3 region has the DNA TGTGCCAGTAAGAGGGAAGCCTATGGCTACACCTTC. This translates into CASKREAYGYTF.

The V gene is TRBV6-5, the J gene TRBJ1-2; weak D call: TRBD1 (5 bases). Germline assignment: CDR1 MNHEY and CDR2 SVGAGI. This CDR3 contains 14 residues. The V and J ends lost 7 bases and 5 bases respectively, with 17 bases between them. Here the CDR3 DNA reads TGTGCCAGCACTGGACCGGGGGGACCTTATGGCTACACCTTC. Its protein product is CASTGPGGPYGYTF.

In regard to this clone: The junction differs from germline at one of its ends, possibly a read error. The chain is built from TRBV15 and TRBJ2-1, with D possibly being TRBD1 (6 bases). From germline, CDR1 is LNHNV and CDR2 YYDKDF (reference sequence). This CDR3 has 16 amino acids. In DNA form, the CDR3 reads TGTGCCACCAGCAGAGATCAGGGGCCCTCCTCCAATGAGCAGTTCTTC. Protein sequence: CATSRDQGPSSNEQFF.

Details on this clone: This specimen includes other DNA sequences encoding the same CDR3. The chain is built from TRBV18 and TRBJ2-7; D is possibly TRBD2 (6 bases). The germline CDR1 and CDR2 sequences are KGHSH and LQKENI. The germline V and J ends were trimmed by 2 bases and 6 bases, with 8 bases remaining between them. The CDR3 is made up of 12 amino acids. CDR3 coding DNA: TGTGCCAGCTCACCAGGAGGGGTCGAGCAGTACTTC. It translates to CASSPGGVEQYF.

The chain joins TRBV9 to TRBJ1-6, with D uncertain. V was trimmed by 4 bases and J by 0 bases, leaving 8 bases between them. This CDR3 contains 15 residues. Germline CDR1 and CDR2: SGDLS and YYNGEE. Here the CDR3 DNA reads TGTGCCAGCAGCCCAGGTAGCTCCTATAATTCACCCCTCCACTTT. Residues: CASSPGSSYNSPLHF.

The chain is built from TRBV11-2 and TRBJ1-2; TRBD1 matches at 7 bases. This CDR3 has 14 amino acids. From germline, CDR1 is SGHAT and CDR2 FQNNGV. V was clipped by 4 bases and J by 5 bases; unmatched bases: 7. The CDR3 reads CASSSTGTAYGYTF. CDR3 nucleotide sequence: TGTGCCAGCAGCTCAACCGGGACAGCTTATGGCTACACCTTC.